These 31 T cell receptor beta chains were all obtained from the same sample, sequenced in a study of cytomegalovirus exposure and HLA in healthy donors. TCRdb's table, derived via immunoSEQ multiplex PCR, lists solely in-frame clones and lacks some. This sample carries roughly 300,000 clones, 87% of them seen once, and the ten largest clones take roughly 1.1%. Sequenced material: PBMCs. These receptor sequences come from a woman in her twenties or thirties in good health and CMV-seropositive.

The chain joins TRBV18 to TRBJ1-1; tentatively, D is TRBD1 (5 bases). Germline CDR1 KGHSH, CDR2 LQKENI. This CDR3 is 15 amino acids long. V gave up 2 bases and J gave up 6 bases, with 16 bases separating them. Here the CDR3 reads CASSPIGAGKAEAFF. The CDR3 region has the DNA TGTGCCAGCTCACCAATCGGGGCAGGCAAGGCTGAAGCTTTCTTT.

The chain uses TRBV7-8 and TRBJ2-7; TRBD1 is a possible D gene (5 bases). V lost 5 bases to trimming and J lost 3 bases, with 17 bases between them. CDR3 length equals 15 residues. Germline CDR1 reads SGHVS; CDR2 reads FQNEAQ. The CDR3 coding sequence is TGTGCCAGCAGCGCGGCAGGGAACAATTACTACGAGCAGTACTTC. Its translation: CASSAAGNNYYEQYF.

The chain employs TRBV27 and TRBJ2-1; D remains ambiguous. Trimming removed 6 bases from V and 0 bases from J, with 3 bases in between. The V gene's germline CDR1 is MNHEY and CDR2 SMNVEV (reference sequence). The CDR3 spans 12 residues. The CDR3 sequence: CASRDSYNEQFF. Written as DNA, the CDR3 is TGTGCCAGCAGGGACTCCTACAATGAGCAGTTCTTC.

The V and J genes are TRBV30 and TRBJ2-4; D remains ambiguous. The length of the CDR3 is 11 residues. The germline gives CDR1 GTSNPN, CDR2 SVGIG (reference sequence). V was trimmed by 5 bases and J by 6 bases, leaving 8 bases between them. The CDR3 loop reads CAWLVGNIQYF. CDR3 bases: TGTGCCTGGTTAGTAGGAAACATTCAGTACTTC.

V and J are TRBV27 and TRBJ1-1, with unresolved D. The V end lost 2 bases, the J end lost 5 bases, and 12 bases lay between the germline ends. Per germline, CDR1 MNHEY and CDR2 SMNVEV (reference sequence). The CDR3 sequence is 14 residues long. CDR3 residues: CASSLVAGSTEAFF. In nucleotides, the CDR3 is TGTGCCAGCAGTTTAGTGGCTGGTAGTACTGAAGCTTTCTTT.

This clone has more than one count but fewer than ten. The chain uses TRBV7-3 and TRBJ2-2, with 9 positions matching TRBD2. J was trimmed by 4 bases and V by 5 bases; bases with no gene match: 5. The CDR3 sequence is 15 residues long. CDR1 is SGHTA and CDR2 is FQGTGA in the germline V gene. This CDR3 reads CASSQGTSSTGELFF. The DNA for the CDR3 is TGTGCCAGCAGCCAGGGGACTAGCAGCACCGGGGAGCTGTTTTTT.

The chain has TRBV6-5 and TRBJ2-3; the match to TRBD1 covers 7 bases. The germline CDR1 and CDR2 sequences are MNHEY and SVGAGI. The CDR3 consists of 15 residues. V shed 7 bases and J 0 bases; nucleotides not matched to a gene: 7. DNA for the CDR3: TGTGCCAGCAAAACAGGGGCCCCAAGCACAGATACGCAGTATTTT. This codes for CASKTGAPSTDTQYF.

The chain carries TRBV6-1 and TRBJ1-2, with 7 bases aligning to TRBD1. The CDR3 spans 15 residues. Germline loops: CDR1 MNHNS, CDR2 SASEGT. V trimming: 6 bases; J trimming: 0 bases; junction bases outside the gene matches: 7. CDR3 sequence: CASRALDRANYGYTF. DNA of the CDR3: TGTGCCAGCAGAGCCCTAGACAGGGCTAACTATGGCTACACCTTC.

The rearrangement links TRBV2 to TRBJ1-5; 7 bases line up with TRBD1. CDR3 length: 14 residues. The germline gives CDR1 SNHLY, CDR2 FYNNEI. V lost 5 bases to trimming and J lost 7 bases; unmatched junction nucleotides: 8. CDR3 residues: CASSPGQAGQPQHF. The CDR3 DNA reads TGTGCCAGCAGTCCCGGACAGGCTGGGCAGCCCCAGCATTTT.

The V gene is TRBV6-6, the J gene TRBJ1-5, with TRBD1 as a possible D gene (5 bases). CDR1 and CDR2 (germline): MNHNY, SVGAGI (reference sequence). Trimming removed 0 bases at V and 6 bases at J, with 12 bases between. This CDR3 comprises 15 residues. The CDR3 DNA reads TGTGCCAGCAGTTACTCCAGGGAGGGAAGTCAGCCCCAGCATTTT. Its translation: CASSYSREGSQPQHF.

J is TRBJ1-2 and V is TRBV4-2; TRBD1 is a possible D gene (5 bases). CDR3 length: 15 amino acids. Trimming shortened V by 0 bases and J by 14 bases, and 22 bases separated the two germline ends. Germline loops: CDR1 LGHNA, CDR2 YNFKEQ. CDR3 sequence reads: CASSQDSALRDGKTF. CDR3 in DNA: TGTGCCAGCAGCCAAGACAGCGCTCTCCGGGACGGCAAAACCTTC.

The genes are TRBV7-8 and TRBJ2-6, with 14 nucleotides matching TRBD2. The trim removed 1 base at V and 2 bases at J, leaving 4 bases unmatched. This CDR3 comprises 19 residues. CDR1 is SGHVS and CDR2 is FQNEAQ in the germline V gene. CDR3 nucleotide sequence: TGTGCCAGCAGCTTAGGGGGACTAGCGGGAGCTGCTGGGGCCAACGTCCTGACTTTC. Its protein product is CASSLGGLAGAAGANVLTF.

The chain links TRBV29-1 to TRBJ2-2, with D hard to call. The CDR3 consists of 13 residues. V was clipped by 6 bases and J by 1 base, with 9 bases between them. Germline assignment: CDR1 SQVTM and CDR2 ANQGSEA. The CDR3 spells CSVYSRNTGELFF. The CDR3, as DNA: TGCAGCGTATATAGCAGGAACACCGGGGAGCTGTTTTTT.

This chain links TRBV6-5 with TRBJ1-5; no reliable D call. The CDR3 totals 13 residues. Germline CDR1 is MNHEY and CDR2 is SVGAGI. Trimming removed 6 bases at V and 2 bases at J, with 8 bases between. CDR3 nucleotides: TGTGCCAGCAGGGGTGGAGGCAATCAGCCCCAGCATTTT. Translation: CASRGGGNQPQHF.

The chain joins TRBV2 to TRBJ2-5, with 7 bases matching TRBD1. Germline CDR1 SNHLY, CDR2 FYNNEI. The V gene end was trimmed by 5 bases and the J gene end by 3 bases; junction bases not matched to a gene: 18. CDR3 length: 18 residues. CDR3 residues: CASSQRTYYRDREETQYF. Written as DNA, the CDR3 is TGTGCCAGCAGTCAGAGAACCTACTACCGGGACAGAGAAGAGACCCAGTACTTC.

The chain employs TRBV4-1 and TRBJ2-3; D might be TRBD1 or TRBD2, each matching 5 bases. The CDR3 spans 13 residues. From germline, CDR1 is MGHRA and CDR2 YSYEKL. V shed 1 base and J shed 8 bases, with 10 bases lying between them. The CDR3 spells CASSQVGTGTQYF. CDR3 sequence (DNA): TGCGCCAGCAGCCAAGTGGGGACGGGTACGCAGTATTTT.

The J gene is TRBJ1-5, the V gene TRBV4-1; no reliable D call. V lost 2 bases and J lost 5, with 16 bases in between. The germline V gene has CDR1 MGHRA and CDR2 YSYEKL. The CDR3 runs 16 residues. CDR3 region: CASSQQQSSDHQPQHF. The DNA for the CDR3 is TGCGCCAGCAGCCAACAACAGAGCTCTGACCATCAGCCCCAGCATTTT.

CDR3 protein: CASSVNRGSINEQFF. In nucleotides, the CDR3 is TGTGCCAGCAGCGTGAACAGGGGAAGTATTAATGAGCAGTTCTTC. The rearrangement joins TRBV9 to TRBJ2-1; 7 positions agree with TRBD1. The V gene end was trimmed by 2 bases and the J gene end by 7 bases; junction bases not matched to a gene: 9. The CDR3 loop spans 15 amino acids. Per the germline V gene, CDR1 is SGDLS and CDR2 is YYNGEE.

J is TRBJ2-1 and V is TRBV28; tentative D call: TRBD2 (6 bases). This CDR3 contains 16 residues. Trimming left V 6 bases short and J 4 bases short, with 19 bases between. CDR1 MDHEN and CDR2 SYDVKM come from the germline V gene. CDR3 protein: CASSPLNGGAYNEQFF. The CDR3 DNA reads as TGTGCCAGCAGCCCTTTAAACGGGGGAGCTTACAATGAGCAGTTCTTC.

The rearrangement uses TRBV4-3 and TRBJ1-1; D is unclear. This CDR3 comprises 15 residues. The germline CDR1 and CDR2 sequences are LGHNA and YSLEER. V gave up 0 bases and J gave up 0 bases, with 8 bases separating them. The CDR3 bases are TGCGCCAGCAGCCAAGATCGAGCCATGAACACTGAAGCTTTCTTT. This translates into CASSQDRAMNTEAFF.

V and J are TRBV12-1 and TRBJ1-2; the D segment call TRBD1 is taken from the table without a DNA check. TRBV12-1 is a pseudogene locus. The CDR3 runs 14 residues. CDR3 sequence reads: CASSFETGVGGYTF. The DNA for the CDR3 is TGTGCCAGCAGCTTTGAGACAGGGGTTGGTGGCTACACCTTC.

The chain has TRBV20-1 and TRBJ2-2; D unresolved. V was pared by 2 bases and J by 6 bases, with 4 bases between. The CDR3 has 11 residues. In germline, CDR1 is DFQATT, CDR2 SNEGSKA (reference sequence). The CDR3 DNA follows: TGCAGTGCTAGAAGATCCGGGGAGCTGTTTTTT. Its translation is CSARRSGELFF.

This chain joins TRBV30 and TRBJ1-2; 9 bases are a match to TRBD1. Germline V gene data show CDR1 as GTSNPN and CDR2 as SVGIG (reference sequence). The CDR3 spans 13 residues. Trimming removed 2 bases from V and 6 bases from J; junction bases left unmatched: 4. CDR3 protein: CAWSQGQGNGYTF. The CDR3 bases are TGTGCCTGGAGTCAAGGACAGGGGAATGGCTACACCTTC.

CDR3 sequence reads: CASRIDRGNTDTQYF. Written as DNA, the CDR3 is TGTGCCAGCAGAATAGACAGGGGGAACACAGATACGCAGTATTTT. The chain uses TRBV5-4 and TRBJ2-3, with 9 bases aligning to TRBD1. CDR1 and CDR2 from the germline V gene are SGHNT and YYREEE (reference sequence). This CDR3 is built from 15 residues. J lost 2 bases, V lost 5 bases, and 6 bases had no gene match.

The rearrangement joins TRBV6-8 to TRBJ2-5; maybe TRBD1 (6 bases). Germline CDR1 and CDR2: MNHGY and SAAAGT. V lost 6 bases to trimming and J lost 4 bases, with 18 bases between them. This CDR3 contains 15 residues. The CDR3 coding sequence is TGTGCCAGCAGCACTAACAGGGTGGTGGGAGAGACCCAGTACTTC. This codes for CASSTNRVVGETQYF.

The V gene is TRBV30, the J gene TRBJ2-7, with TRBD2 as a possible D gene (6 bases). This CDR3 has 15 residues. Germline V gene data show CDR1 as GTSNPN and CDR2 as SVGIG (reference sequence). Trimming left V 0 bases short and J 2 bases short, with 14 bases between. The DNA for the CDR3 is TGTGCCTGGAGTGTACGGATTAGCGGCACCTACGAGCAGTACTTC. It translates to CAWSVRISGTYEQYF.

The rearrangement links TRBV29-1 to TRBJ2-4; 11 nucleotides agree with TRBD2. Trimming took 7 bases from V and 5 from J; bases not matched to a gene: 4. The CDR3 consists of 13 residues. Germline V gives CDR1 SQVTM, CDR2 ANQGSEA. The CDR3 DNA reads TGCAGCGCCGAGGGACTAGCGGAAAACATTCAGTACTTC. Protein sequence: CSAEGLAENIQYF.

This chain uses TRBV15 with TRBJ1-4, with unresolved D. CDR3 size: 12 residues. Germline assignment: CDR1 LNHNV and CDR2 YYDKDF (reference sequence). With 0 bases removed from V and 15 bases from J, the gap between germline ends came to 11 bases. This chain's CDR3 is CATSREREALFF. DNA for the CDR3: TGTGCCACCAGCAGAGAGAGGGAAGCTTTGTTTTTT.

The rearrangement links TRBV12-2 to TRBJ2-6; the listed D gene, TRBD2, was not tested against the DNA. TRBV12-2 constitutes a pseudogene. This CDR3 region has 18 residues. Here the CDR3 reads CASRLAGRTASGANVLTF. CDR3 nucleotide sequence: TGTGCAAGTCGCTTAGCCGGACGGACTGCCTCTGGGGCCAACGTCCTGACTTTC.

The V and J genes are TRBV4-1 and TRBJ2-7; TRBD2 matches 7 bases. Trimming cost V 4 bases and J 0 bases; bases outside gene matches: 6. Germline CDR1 MGHRA, CDR2 YSYEKL. The CDR3 consists of 15 residues. CDR3 amino acids: CASSPSGLSSYEQYF. The DNA of the CDR3 is TGCGCCAGCAGCCCTTCGGGACTATCCTCCTACGAGCAGTACTTC.

The gene calls are TRBV28 and TRBJ1-2, with 7 bases identical to TRBD1. Germline V CDR1 and CDR2: MDHEN, SYDVKM. V was clipped by 6 bases and J by 3 bases; unmatched bases: 13. The CDR3 has 16 amino acids. Written as DNA, the CDR3 is TGTGCCAGCAGCCCCCATCCCCAGACAGGGTACTATGGCTACACCTTC. This gives the protein CASSPHPQTGYYGYTF.